This entry lists 32 T cell receptor beta chains sequenced from one sample in a study of human T cells and chemical hapten exposure. Time point noted: patch test 2, 6 weeks after DPC sensitization. Specified treatment: therapeutic diphenylcyclopropenone sensitization with weekly scalp DPC. TCRdb independently ran MiXCR on the RACE reads; one entry per CDR3 protein. The data contain about 140,000 distinct CDR3 sequences, about an eighth of them singletons. The sample in question was whole blood, obtained in connection with sensitization to the hapten diphenylcyclopropenone (DPC). Receptors were obtained from a woman between 45 and 60 years old with alopecia areata. Some clones in this sample may be carry-over from other donors' samples.

The V gene is TRBV29-1, the J gene TRBJ1-2; D is possibly TRBD1 (5 bases). The CDR3 contains 11 residues. Trimming pared 8 bases from V and 7 bases from J, leaving 14 bases between. Germline CDR1 SQVTM, CDR2 ANQGSEA. CDR3 loop: CSYDRGGGYTF. The CDR3 DNA reads TGCAGCTATGACAGAGGCGGTGGCTACACCTTC.

In its sample, this clonotype was seen a few times. V and J are TRBV10-3 and TRBJ2-3, with unresolved D. V lost 0 bases and J 2 bases, leaving 6 bases between the germline ends. CDR1 and CDR2 (germline): ENHRY, SYGVKD. This CDR3 has 14 residues. CDR3: CAISESYLTDTQYF. CDR3 in DNA: TGTGCCATCAGTGAGTCATACCTCACAGATACGCAGTATTTT.

This clonotype was seen a few times. The CDR3 spells CASTRVGVASYNEQFF. The CDR3 DNA sequence: TGTGCCAGCACCCGAGTAGGTGTGGCCTCCTACAATGAGCAGTTCTTC. The chain carries TRBV6-2 or TRBV6-3 and TRBJ2-1, with D uncertain. V gave up 7 bases and J gave up 0 bases, with 16 bases separating them. The germline gives CDR1 MNHEY, CDR2 SVGEGT. The CDR3 has 16 residues.

This clonotype was picked up a small number of times. The CDR3 spells CASSLVASANTEAFF. CDR3 nucleotide sequence: TGTGCCAGCAGCTTAGTCGCTTCGGCGAACACTGAAGCTTTCTTT. This chain connects TRBV7-2 to TRBJ1-1; the D is unclear. CDR1 is SGHTA, CDR2 FQGNSA, per germline. V lost 1 base and J 1 base, leaving 10 bases between the germline ends. The CDR3 contains 15 residues.

V and J are TRBV2 and TRBJ1-2; the match to TRBD1 covers 8 bases. Trimming cost V 4 bases and J 2 bases; bases outside gene matches: 12. The CDR3 contains 17 residues. Germline-derived CDR1 and CDR2 are SNHLY and FYNNEI. Here the CDR3 DNA reads TGTGCCAGCAGTGGGATAGCTCAGGGGGCGAGGAACTATGGCTACACCTTC. This translates into CASSGIAQGARNYGYTF.

This clonotype occurred a few times. The J gene is TRBJ2-3, the V gene TRBV10-3, with unresolved D. CDR3 size: 19 residues. Looked up from germline, CDR1 is ENHRY and CDR2 is SYGVKD. Trimming pared 10 bases from V and 2 bases from J, leaving 31 bases between. In nucleotides, the CDR3 is TGTGCCACCTCCCCCAAGGGCCCACTCGACGAGGCCCACACAGATACGCAGTATTTT. Translation gives CATSPKGPLDEAHTDTQYF.

This clonotype was detected only a few times. J is TRBJ2-3 and V is TRBV18, with 9 bases lining up with TRBD1. CDR3 size: 17 residues. Germline V gene lookup returns CDR1 KGHSH and CDR2 LQKENI. J gave up 0 bases and V 3 bases, and 7 bases lay outside the gene matches. The CDR3 DNA is TGTGCCAGCTCACCCACGACAGGGGGGCTTAGCACAGATACGCAGTATTTT. The encoded protein is CASSPTTGGLSTDTQYF.

The sample holds one count of this clonotype. This chain uses TRBV28 with TRBJ2-3; D might be TRBD1 or TRBD2, each matching 6 bases. V was cut by 6 bases and J by 8 bases, with 21 bases left in between. The CDR3 runs to 15 residues. Germline CDR1 and CDR2: MDHEN and SYDVKM. CDR3 protein: CASRARGKGEPTQYF. DNA of the CDR3: TGTGCCAGCAGAGCCCGGGGGAAGGGGGAGCCTACGCAGTATTTT.

This rearrangement joins TRBV30 to TRBJ2-7, with 10 bases that match TRBD1. CDR3 length: 15 amino acids. With 2 bases clipped from V and 3 bases from J, the junction kept 7 bases outside the gene matches. Germline V gives CDR1 GTSNPN, CDR2 SVGIG (reference sequence). DNA of the CDR3: TGTGCCTGGAGTCATTCGGACAGGGGGTTCTACGAGCAGTACTTC. Its translation is CAWSHSDRGFYEQYF.

This clonotype occurred a few times. The rearrangement links TRBV12-3 or TRBV12-4 to TRBJ1-2; 9 bases fit TRBD1. CDR3 length: 13 residues. After removal of 3 bases from V and 6 bases from J, the junction contained 2 bases not matched to a gene. CDR3 coding DNA: TGTGCCAGCAGTTTGTGGACAGGGGATGGCTACACCTTC. This codes for CASSLWTGDGYTF.

In its sample, this clonotype was seen many times. The chain is built from TRBV19 and TRBJ1-1; perhaps TRBD1 as D (6 bases). Trimming left V 4 bases short and J 1 base short, with 16 bases between. In germline, CDR1 is LNHDA, CDR2 SQIVND (reference sequence). This CDR3 spans 16 amino acids. CDR3 nucleotide sequence: TGTGCCAGTAGTAGCCGGGGGGGCGTGGGGAACACTGAAGCTTTCTTT. This sequence encodes CASSSRGGVGNTEAFF.

This clonotype was detected ten times or more. V gene TRBV6-1 combines with J gene TRBJ2-7; D not certain. CDR1 is MNHNS, CDR2 SASEGT, per germline. V was cut by 9 bases and J by 0 bases, with 6 bases left in between. CDR3 size: 11 residues. The CDR3 bases are TGTGCCAGTTTAAGCTCCTACGAGCAGTACTTC. Its translation: CASLSSYEQYF.

This clonotype has a handful of counts. The chain is built from TRBV19 and TRBJ2-1; TRBD1 matches at 9 bases. Germline CDR1 is LNHDA and CDR2 is SQIVND (reference sequence). The CDR3 has 15 amino acids. With 10 bases clipped from V and 0 bases from J, the junction kept 7 bases outside the gene matches. CDR3 protein: CATTGTGSSYNEQFF. The CDR3 DNA reads as TGTGCCACAACCGGGACAGGGAGCTCCTACAATGAGCAGTTCTTC. Filled out from reference TRBV19 and TRBJ2-1, the complete variable domain reads DGGITQSPKYLFRKEGQNVTLSCEQNLNHDAMYWYRQDPGQGLRLIYYSQIVNDFQKGDIAEGYSVSREKKESFPLTVTSAQKNPTAFYLCATTGTGSSYNEQFFGPGTRLTVL.

V usage is TRBV6-2 or TRBV6-3 and J usage is TRBJ2-1; D ambiguous. Germline V lookup: CDR1 MNHEY, CDR2 SVGEGT. Deletions cut 0 bases from V and 0 bases from J, with 9 bases between. The CDR3 covers 16 residues. CDR3 in DNA: TGTGCCAGCAGTTACTCGACGTCGAGCTCCTACAATGAGCAGTTCTTC. Amino acids: CASSYSTSSSYNEQFF.

V and J are TRBV27 and TRBJ2-2; 9 nucleotides match TRBD2. CDR3 length: 16 residues. The V gene end was trimmed by 6 bases and the J gene end by 7 bases; junction bases not matched to a gene: 12. Germline V gene data show CDR1 as MNHEY and CDR2 as SMNVEV (reference sequence). In nucleotides, the CDR3 is TGTGCCAGCAGCCGAAGGGTCTCGCGGGAGGGCGGGGAGCTGTTTTTT. It yields the protein CASSRRVSREGGELFF.

This clonotype was seen more than once but under ten times. The rearrangement links TRBV11-2 to TRBJ1-1; D unresolved. CDR1 SGHAT and CDR2 FQNNGV come from the germline V gene. The CDR3 length is 13 residues. V was trimmed by 0 bases and J by 3 bases, leaving 5 bases between them. This chain's CDR3 is CASSLDQYTEAFF. The CDR3 region has the DNA TGTGCCAGCAGCTTAGATCAGTACACTGAAGCTTTCTTT.

The chain combines TRBV7-8 with TRBJ1-5; D is uncertain. V was trimmed by 5 bases and J by 1 base, leaving 15 bases between them. Germline V gene lookup returns CDR1 SGHVS and CDR2 FQNEAQ. The CDR3 spans 16 residues. CDR3 DNA sequence: TGTGCCAGCAGCCCTAGCGGCGGTTCCAGCAATCAGCCCCAGCATTTT. Translated: CASSPSGGSSNQPQHF. The full variable domain, rest sourced from reference TRBV7-8 and TRBJ1-5, is GAGVSQSPRYKVAKRGQDVALRCDPISGHVSLFWYQQALGQGPEFLTYFQNEAQLDKSGLPSDRFFAERPEGSVSTLKIQRTQQEDSAVYLCASSPSGGSSNQPQHFGDGTRLSIL.

This clonotype showed up just a few times. The J gene is TRBJ2-7, the V gene TRBV7-2, with 7 bases aligning to TRBD1. V gave up 5 bases and J gave up 6 bases; unmatched junction bases: 7. The CDR3 loop spans 13 amino acids. Germline V gene sequence: CDR1 SGHTA, CDR2 FQGNSA. CDR3 sequence reads: CASSPRQGGEQYF. The CDR3 nucleotides read TGTGCCAGCAGCCCCCGACAGGGTGGCGAGCAGTACTTC.

This clonotype has a handful of counts. The V call is TRBV3-2, the J call TRBJ1-1; the table's D gene call, TRBD1, was not cross checked with the DNA. TRBV3-2 is shown as a pseudogene. This CDR3 spans 18 amino acids. As DNA, the CDR3 is TGTGCCAGCAGCCAAGAGGGTCCCCAGGGGGCGATAGCCACTGAAGCTTTCTTT. Protein product: CASSQEGPQGAIATEAFF.

Only a few counts were recorded for this clonotype. The chain recombines TRBV5-1 with TRBJ2-1; either TRBD1 or TRBD2 may supply D (7 bases each). CDR1 and CDR2 from the germline V gene are SGHRS and YFSETQ. The CDR3 length is 16 residues. Trimming left V 4 bases short and J 3 bases short, with 17 bases between. CDR3 protein: CASSPGGAGNYNEQFF. The CDR3 coding sequence is TGCGCCAGCAGCCCAGGGGGAGCGGGAAACTACAATGAGCAGTTCTTC.

The V gene is TRBV28, the J gene TRBJ1-5; 11 positions match TRBD1. CDR3 size: 18 residues. Germline CDR1 and CDR2: MDHEN and SYDVKM. V was pared by 5 bases and J by 3 bases, with 12 bases of the junction left unmatched. The CDR3 DNA reads as TGTGCCAGCAGTCGGACAGGGGGCGCTAAGATGAACAATCAGCCCCAGCATTTT. Translation: CASSRTGGAKMNNQPQHF.

This clonotype appeared many times. J is TRBJ2-7 and V is TRBV9; 11 nucleotides align to TRBD1. Germline lookup yields CDR1 SGDLS and CDR2 YYNGEE. The CDR3 extends over 17 amino acids. V lost 4 bases and J lost 5; bases outside the gene matches: 14. Here the CDR3 reads CASSPRTGGGISDEQYF. The CDR3 DNA sequence: TGTGCCAGCAGCCCCCGGACAGGGGGCGGGATAAGTGACGAGCAGTACTTC.

This chain joins TRBV11-2 and TRBJ2-5, with 8 bases fitting TRBD2. In germline, CDR1 is SGHAT, CDR2 FQNNGV. The CDR3 sequence is 15 residues long. Trimming cost V 0 bases and J 7 bases; bases outside gene matches: 7. The DNA of the CDR3 is TGTGCCAGCAGCTTAGAACTAGCGGTTGGGGTGACCCAGTACTTC. Protein sequence: CASSLELAVGVTQYF.

This clonotype was seen more than once but under ten times. The rearrangement uses TRBV19 and TRBJ1-5; tentative D call: TRBD1 (6 bases). The CDR3 is 17 residues long. The V end was cut by 5 bases, the J end by 4 bases, with 21 bases between. The germline CDR1 and CDR2 sequences are LNHDA and SQIVND (reference sequence). The CDR3 loop is CASSSRQEWGGNQPQHF. For the CDR3, the DNA is TGTGCCAGTAGTTCACGACAGGAATGGGGTGGGAATCAGCCCCAGCATTTT.

This chain connects TRBV15 to TRBJ2-7; 8 positions match TRBD1. CDR1 and CDR2 from the germline V gene are LNHNV and YYDKDF (reference sequence). The CDR3 has 15 amino acids. V shed 0 bases, J shed 5 bases, and the junction held 6 bases outside the gene matches. The CDR3: CATSRERQGIDEQYF. The CDR3 bases are TGTGCCACCAGCAGAGAGCGACAGGGGATCGACGAGCAGTACTTC. The full variable domain, in which reference TRBV15 and TRBJ2-7 provide the parts outside the CDR3, is DAMVIQNPRYQVTQFGKPVTLSCSQTLNHNVMYWYQQKSSQAPKLLFHYYDKDFNNEADTPDNFQSRRPNTSFCFLDIRSPGLGDTAMYLCATSRERQGIDEQYFGPGTRLTVT.

In its sample, this clonotype was seen a few times. The chain uses TRBV27 and TRBJ2-2, with D perhaps matching TRBD2 (5 bases). This CDR3 has 15 amino acids. V gave up 7 bases and J gave up 4 bases, with 16 bases separating them. Germline lookup yields CDR1 MNHEY and CDR2 SMNVEV (reference sequence). This CDR3 reads CASTLGGSSTGELFF. For the CDR3, the DNA is TGTGCCAGCACACTCGGAGGTAGCAGCACCGGGGAGCTGTTTTTT.

The V and J genes are TRBV10-2 and TRBJ2-1, with a possible D match to TRBD2 (5 bases). Germline V CDR1 and CDR2: WSHSY, SAAADI. V lost 3 bases to trimming and J lost 5 bases, with 8 bases between them. The CDR3 spans 13 residues. The CDR3 reads CASSERLHNEQFF. In nucleotides, the CDR3 is TGCGCCAGCAGTGAAAGACTACACAATGAGCAGTTCTTC.

The chain recombines TRBV29-1 with TRBJ2-5; D is undetermined. Trimming removed 0 bases from V and 2 bases from J, with 4 bases in between. There are 12 residues in the CDR3. CDR1 is SQVTM and CDR2 is ANQGSEA in the germline V gene. The DNA of the CDR3 is TGCAGCGTTGAAGAGCAGCAAGAGACCCAGTACTTC. Its protein is CSVEEQQETQYF.

This clonotype was recorded a few times. The V and J genes are TRBV20-1 and TRBJ2-3; tentative D call: TRBD1 (6 bases). Germline-derived CDR1 and CDR2 are DFQATT and SNEGSKA (reference sequence). The CDR3 extends over 16 amino acids. Trimming took off 4 bases at V and 2 bases at J, with 19 bases between the two ends. The DNA for the CDR3 is TGCAGTGCTAAAGCAGGGGCAATTGACCTCACAGATACGCAGTATTTT. Protein: CSAKAGAIDLTDTQYF.

CDR3 in DNA: TGTGCCAGTATTGCTCGGGGGCTTGGAGCTTTCTTT. It codes for CASIARGLGAFF. The V and J genes are TRBV19 and TRBJ1-1, with D possibly matching TRBD1 (6 bases). This CDR3 spans 12 amino acids. Germline assignment: CDR1 LNHDA and CDR2 SQIVND (reference sequence). Trimming pared 7 bases from V and 10 bases from J, leaving 16 bases between.

This clonotype appeared a few times. J is TRBJ1-2 and V is TRBV6-1; 7 bases are shared with TRBD1. The V segment lost 5 bases and the J segment 2 bases; nucleotides outside the gene matches: 2. Germline assignment: CDR1 MNHNS and CDR2 SASEGT. CDR3 length equals 13 residues. CDR3 coding DNA: TGTGCCAGCAGTCGGGACAGCAACTATGGCTACACCTTC. It specifies CASSRDSNYGYTF.

This clonotype was detected many times. This rearrangement joins TRBV18 to TRBJ1-3; D remains unclear. The CDR3 covers 17 residues. Germline V CDR1 and CDR2: KGHSH, LQKENI. V dropped 3 bases and J dropped 0 bases, with 15 bases sitting between them. The CDR3 region is CASSPSTPSSSGNTIYF. CDR3 nucleotide sequence: TGTGCCAGCTCACCCTCGACACCAAGCTCCTCTGGAAACACCATATATTTT.